The 4 T cell receptor beta chains presented below share a single source sample, sequenced in a study of blood T cell repertoires in COVID-19. Method: immunoSEQ multiplex PCR; TCRdb's copy keeps in-frame clones and lacks some. Seen here are 250,000 to 300,000 clones, 83% observed once, and the top ten hold roughly 5.7%. Sequences were obtained from peripheral blood. These receptors originate from a man aged 80 or over with acute or convalescent COVID-19.

V usage is TRBV10-3 and J usage is TRBJ1-1; D remains unclear. Trimming pared 4 bases from V and 2 bases from J, leaving 14 bases between. Germline CDR1 is ENHRY and CDR2 is SYGVKD. The CDR3 totals 15 residues. CDR3 protein: CAISASSTPNTEAFF. The CDR3, as DNA: TGTGCCATCAGTGCGAGTTCTACCCCAAACACTGAAGCTTTCTTT.

The table lists this clone with a few counts. The V gene is TRBV12-3 or TRBV12-4, the J gene TRBJ1-5; 7 nucleotides line up with TRBD1. The CDR3 has 13 amino acids. The ends lost 4 bases at V and 4 bases at J; junction bases unmatched: 1. CDR3 residues: CASSWDRNQPQHF. Written as DNA, the CDR3 is TGTGCCAGCAGTTGGGACAGAAATCAGCCCCAGCATTTT.

The rearrangement links TRBV19 to TRBJ2-1, with 7 bases identical to TRBD1. V shed 4 bases, J shed 4 bases, and the junction held 4 bases outside the gene matches. Germline CDR1 and CDR2: LNHDA and SQIVND (reference sequence). This CDR3 has 14 amino acids. CDR3 DNA: TGTGCCAGTAGTAGGGACAGTAGGTACAATGAGCAGTTCTTC. This translates into CASSRDSRYNEQFF.

The rearrangement joins TRBV29-1 to TRBJ2-2, with 10 bases lining up with TRBD1. Germline trimming cut 3 bases from V and 4 bases from J; bases unmatched to any gene: 11. Germline V CDR1 and CDR2: SQVTM, ANQGSEA. The CDR3 runs 17 residues. In DNA, the CDR3 is TGCAGCGTTGAGTTTTGGGACAGGGGAGAAGGCACCGGGGAGCTGTTTTTT. Its translation: CSVEFWDRGEGTGELFF.